The subject of this entry is one T cell receptor beta chain. The read terminates 3 residues before the CDR3 end, so the remaining end is supplied by the germline J gene. This record belongs to a study of T cells in women clearing cervical HPV infection. The method was immunoSEQ multiplex PCR; TCRdb's version includes in-frame clones alone and lacks a portion of them. The sample's table shows 45,000 to 55,000 clones. This CDR3 spans 15 amino acids. Germline V gene data show CDR1 as SGHNT and CDR2 as YYREEE (reference sequence). The material sequenced was blood buffy coat. This receptor was obtained from a woman between 18 and 70 years old with a cervical HPV16 infection that either progressed to CIN3+ or cleared (not recorded which). J is TRBJ1-2 and V is TRBV5-4; a weak D match, TRBD1 (6 bases). The part of the CDR3 DNA that was read is TGTGCCAGCAGCTTGGAAGGGGGGGAGTACAGAGGC. Its translation is CASSLEGGEYRG. The entire CDR3 reads CASSLEGGEYRGYTF.